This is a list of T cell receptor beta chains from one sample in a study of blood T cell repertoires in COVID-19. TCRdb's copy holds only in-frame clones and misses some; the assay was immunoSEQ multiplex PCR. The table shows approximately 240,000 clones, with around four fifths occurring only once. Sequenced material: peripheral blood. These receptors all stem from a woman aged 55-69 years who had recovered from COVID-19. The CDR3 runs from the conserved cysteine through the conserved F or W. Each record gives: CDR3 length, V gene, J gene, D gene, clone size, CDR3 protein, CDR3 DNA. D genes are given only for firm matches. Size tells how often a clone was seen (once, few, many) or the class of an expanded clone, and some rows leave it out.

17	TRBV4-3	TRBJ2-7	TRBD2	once	CASSQDRALGRVYEQYF	TGCGCCAGCAGCCAAGATAGGGCCCTGGGGAGGGTATACGAGCAGTACTTC
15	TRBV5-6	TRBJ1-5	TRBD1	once	CASSRGTGNNQPQHF	TGTGCCAGCAGTAGGGGGACAGGGAACAATCAGCCCCAGCATTTT
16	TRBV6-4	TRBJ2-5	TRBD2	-	CASLLLGLADQETQYF	TGTGCCAGCTTACTTCTAGGACTAGCAGACCAAGAGACCCAGTACTTC
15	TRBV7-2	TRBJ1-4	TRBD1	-	CASSFAGTDNEKLFF	TGTGCCAGCAGCTTCGCCGGGACAGATAATGAAAAACTGTTTTTT
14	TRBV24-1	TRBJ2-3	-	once	CATIWRACTDTQYF	TGTGCCACCATCTGGAGGGCTTGCACAGATACGCAGTATTTT
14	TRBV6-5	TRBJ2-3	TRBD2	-	CATWTSGRPDTQYF	TGTGCCACCTGGACTAGCGGAAGACCAGATACGCAGTATTTT
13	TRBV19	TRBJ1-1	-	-	CASRPRGGTEAFF	TGTGCCAGTAGGCCCAGGGGTGGGACTGAAGCTTTCTTT
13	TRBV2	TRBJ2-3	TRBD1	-	CASTDRATDTQYF	TGTGCCAGCACCGACAGGGCCACAGATACGCAGTATTTT
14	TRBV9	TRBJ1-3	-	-	CASSVAGFGNTIYF	TGTGCCAGCAGCGTAGCGGGGTTTGGAAACACCATATATTTT
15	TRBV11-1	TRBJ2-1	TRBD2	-	CASSLSSGGYNEQFF	TGTGCCAGCAGCTTATCGAGCGGGGGTTACAATGAGCAGTTCTTC
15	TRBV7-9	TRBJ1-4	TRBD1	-	CASSTRGRAGEKLFF	TGTGCCAGCAGCACAAGGGGGCGGGCCGGCGAAAAACTGTTTTTT
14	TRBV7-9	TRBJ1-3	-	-	CASSVDSSRNTIYF	TGTGCCAGCAGCGTTGACAGTAGCAGAAACACCATATATTTT
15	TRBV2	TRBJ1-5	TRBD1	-	CASSAADRGYQPQHF	TGTGCCAGCAGTGCCGCGGACAGGGGGTATCAGCCCCAGCATTTT
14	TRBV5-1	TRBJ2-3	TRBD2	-	CASSSTSDTDTQYF	TGCGCCAGCAGCTCAACTAGCGACACAGATACGCAGTATTTT
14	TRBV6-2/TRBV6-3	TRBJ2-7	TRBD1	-	CASSYRTGTYEQYF	TGTGCCAGCAGTTACAGGACAGGTACCTACGAGCAGTACTTC
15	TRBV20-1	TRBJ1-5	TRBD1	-	CSASGGQGAHQPQHF	TGCAGTGCTAGTGGGGGACAGGGGGCCCATCAGCCCCAGCATTTT
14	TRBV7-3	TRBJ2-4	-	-	CASSPSSGTPIQYF	TGTGCCAGCAGCCCGTCCTCCGGGACACCTATTCAGTACTTC
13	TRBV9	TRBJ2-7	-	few	CASSVDSLSEQYF	TGTGCCAGCAGCGTGGATAGCCTCTCCGAGCAGTACTTC
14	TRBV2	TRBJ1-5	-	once	CASKGGALFQPQHF	TGTGCCAGCAAGGGGGGGGCCCTTTTTCAGCCCCAGCATTTT
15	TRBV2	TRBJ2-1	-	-	CASSVRGGAYNEQFF	TGTGCCAGCAGTGTAAGGGGGGGGGCCTACAATGAGCAGTTCTTC
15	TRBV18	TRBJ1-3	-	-	CASSPNQGTGNTIYF	TGTGCCAGCTCACCCAACCAGGGTACCGGAAACACCATATATTTT
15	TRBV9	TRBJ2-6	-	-	CASSVIGSGANVLTF	TGTGCCAGCAGCGTCATCGGGTCTGGGGCCAACGTCCTGACTTTC
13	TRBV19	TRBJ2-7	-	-	CASSLDSSYEQYF	TGTGCCAGTAGTCTGGACAGCTCCTACGAGCAGTACTTC
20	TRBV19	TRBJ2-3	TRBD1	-	CASSTHLLGTGEGRTDTQYF	TGTGCCAGTAGTACCCACCTCCTTGGGACAGGGGAAGGGCGGACAGATACGCAGTATTTT
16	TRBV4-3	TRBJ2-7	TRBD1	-	CASSQGIGTGSYEQYF	TGCGCCAGCAGCCAAGGAATAGGGACAGGGTCCTACGAGCAGTACTTC
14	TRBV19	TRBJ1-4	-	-	CASTLGQSDEKLFF	TGTGCCAGTACCCTGGGGCAGTCGGATGAAAAACTGTTTTTT
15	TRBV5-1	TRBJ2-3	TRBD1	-	CASSGGGTGKDTQYF	TGCGCCAGCAGCGGAGGCGGGACAGGGAAAGATACGCAGTATTTT
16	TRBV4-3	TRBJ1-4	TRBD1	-	CASSQKDRGPDEKLFF	TGCGCCAGCAGCCAAAAAGACAGGGGGCCGGATGAAAAACTGTTTTTT
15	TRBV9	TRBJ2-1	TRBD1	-	CASSVEGQGNNEQFF	TGTGCCAGCAGCGTAGAGGGACAGGGAAACAATGAGCAGTTCTTC
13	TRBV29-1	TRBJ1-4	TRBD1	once	CSVAGTGGEKLFF	TGCAGCGTAGCCGGGACAGGGGGAGAAAAACTGTTTTTT
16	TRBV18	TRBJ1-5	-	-	CASSQRGGYSNQPQHF	TGTGCCAGCTCCCAGCGGGGAGGGTATAGCAATCAGCCCCAGCATTTT
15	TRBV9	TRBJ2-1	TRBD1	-	CASSSERGPGVEQFF	TGTGCCAGCAGTTCGGAGAGGGGGCCTGGGGTTGAGCAGTTCTTC
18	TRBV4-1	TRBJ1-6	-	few	CASSQEARGGAYNSPLHF	TGCGCCAGCAGCCAAGAGGCCCGGGGGGGAGCCTATAATTCACCCCTCCACTTT